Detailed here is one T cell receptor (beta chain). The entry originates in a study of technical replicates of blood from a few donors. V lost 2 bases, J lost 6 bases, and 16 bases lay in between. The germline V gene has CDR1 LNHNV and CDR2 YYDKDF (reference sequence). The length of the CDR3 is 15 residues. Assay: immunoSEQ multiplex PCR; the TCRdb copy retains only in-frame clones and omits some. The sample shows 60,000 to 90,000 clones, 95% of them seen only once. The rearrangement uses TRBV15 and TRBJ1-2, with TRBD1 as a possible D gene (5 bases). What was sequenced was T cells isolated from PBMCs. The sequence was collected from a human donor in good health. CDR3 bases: TGTGCCACCAGCAGATCGCTGGACACGTTGGATGGCTACACCTTC. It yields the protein CATSRSLDTLDGYTF. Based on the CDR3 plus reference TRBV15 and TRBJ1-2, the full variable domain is DAMVIQNPRYQVTQFGKPVTLSCSQTLNHNVMYWYQQKSSQAPKLLFHYYDKDFNNEADTPDNFQSRRPNTSFCFLDIRSPGLGDTAMYLCATSRSLDTLDGYTFGSGTRLTVV.